These T cell receptor beta chains were read from a single sample in a study of blood T cells in healthy people across ages. MiXCR, applied by TCRdb to the 5' RACE reads, yields one record per CDR3 protein. The table lists just over 1 million distinct CDR3 sequences, more than 40% of them singletons, with under 20% in the top ten. The sample consisted of blood. The source of these receptors is a woman in her fifties or sixties in good health. The CDR3 runs from the conserved cysteine through the conserved F or W. Fields, in order: D gene, J gene, clone size, V gene, CDR3 protein, CDR3 DNA. A D gene is named only where the DNA matches it firmly. Clone size, where shown, is once, few, many, or a class for clones that have expanded.

>.|TRBJ2-1|many|TRBV7-2
CASSLGRGTYNEQFF
TGTGCCAGCAGCTTAGGACGGGGGACGTACAATGAGCAGTTCTTC
>.|TRBJ2-1|.|TRBV7-9
CASSAGTSRPEQFF
TGTGCCAGCAGCGCCGGGACTTCCCGGCCTGAGCAGTTCTTC
>.|TRBJ2-7|.|TRBV6-5
CASSSSPGRNEQYF
TGTGCCAGCAGTTCTTCTCCGGGTCGCAACGAGCAGTACTTC
>.|TRBJ2-3|.|TRBV5-1
CASSPDRFPNRDTQYF
TGCGCCAGCAGCCCGGACCGGTTCCCGAATCGAGATACGCAGTATTTT
>.|TRBJ2-7|.|TRBV2
CASVGAGHESEQYF
TGTGCCAGCGTAGGGGCCGGCCATGAATCCGAGCAGTACTTC
>TRBD2|TRBJ2-7|many|TRBV9
CASSAGTSGYEQYF
TGTGCCAGCAGTGCCGGGACTAGCGGCTACGAGCAGTACTTC
>TRBD1|TRBJ2-3|.|TRBV24-1
CATSDLKQGDTQYF
TGTGCCACCAGTGATTTGAAACAGGGGGATACGCAGTATTTT
>.|TRBJ2-3|many|TRBV5-1
CASSSGDPTDTQYF
TGCGCCAGCAGCTCGGGGGACCCCACAGATACGCAGTATTTT
>.|TRBJ2-4|.|TRBV5-5
CASSQTLTTAKNIQYF
TGTGCCAGCAGCCAAACTTTGACCACAGCCAAAAACATTCAGTACTTC
>TRBD2|TRBJ2-3|few|TRBV7-3
CASSWEGLASDTQYF
TGTGCCAGCAGCTGGGAAGGACTAGCATCCGATACGCAGTATTTT
>TRBD1|TRBJ1-5|.|TRBV6-5
CASSRTGGGNQPQHF
TGTGCCAGCAGCCGGACAGGGGGTGGAAATCAGCCCCAGCATTTT
>.|TRBJ2-1|.|TRBV29-1
CSVEDPVVNEQFF
TGCAGCGTTGAAGATCCCGTTGTAAATGAGCAGTTCTTC
>TRBD2|TRBJ2-3|.|TRBV20-1
CSASPTSGRPDTQYF
TGCAGTGCTAGTCCGACTAGCGGGAGGCCAGATACGCAGTATTTT
>.|TRBJ2-7|once|TRBV14
CASSQVRSSEQYF
TGTGCCAGCAGCCAAGTGAGATCCAGCGAGCAGTACTTC
>.|TRBJ2-4|.|TRBV5-1
CASSLGRAPENIQYF
TGCGCCAGCAGCTTGGGCCGGGCCCCGGAGAACATTCAGTACTTC